These 21 T cell receptor beta chains came from one sample sequenced in a study of Graves' ophthalmopathy and Graves' hyperthyroidism. Amplification of TCR beta CDR3 regions used RNA transcripts. A first-round RT-PCR used HTBI primers, followed by a second-round multiplex PCR. A single record per CDR3 protein comes from TCRdb applying MiXCR to the multiplex PCR reads. The sample includes roughly 480,000 distinct CDR3 sequences, about 15% of them seen just once. The sequencing input was blood. These receptor sequences come from a woman in her 30s with Graves' ophthalmopathy.

This clonotype was seen ten or more times. This rearrangement joins TRBV12-3 or TRBV12-4 to TRBJ1-6; D is perhaps TRBD1 (5 bases). Trimming stripped 5 bases from V and 5 bases from J, with 10 bases between. This CDR3 spans 14 amino acids. CDR3 coding DNA: TGTGCCAGCAGTCTAGGGGTTAATAATTCACCCCTCCACTTT. Protein sequence: CASSLGVNNSPLHF.

This clonotype was observed many times. V gene TRBV5-1 combines with J gene TRBJ2-7; 10 bases map to TRBD1. J lost 2 bases, V lost 3 bases, and 8 bases had no gene match. The germline CDR1 and CDR2 sequences are SGHRS and YFSETQ. This CDR3 contains 16 residues. This CDR3 is CASSSGQGMVAYEQYF. In DNA, the CDR3 is TGCGCCAGCAGCTCGGGACAGGGGATGGTCGCCTACGAGCAGTACTTC.

As concerns this clonotype: At one boundary the junction diverges from the germline segment, which might be a read error. The V call is TRBV18, the J call TRBJ2-7; D unclear. Germline assignment: CDR1 KGHSH and CDR2 LQKENI. The CDR3 consists of 14 residues. CDR3 coding DNA: TGTGCCAGCTCACTGGCCCCGACGGGCTACGAGCAGCACTTC. Protein sequence: CASSLAPTGYEQHF. Complete variable domain (other parts from reference TRBV18 and TRBJ2-7): NAGVMQNPRHLVRRRGQEARLRCSPMKGHSHVYWYRQLPEEGLKFMVYLQKENIIDESGMPKERFSAEFPKEGPSILRIQQVVRGDSAAYFCASSLAPTGYEQHFGPGTRLTVT.

V usage is TRBV18 and J usage is TRBJ2-5; 7 bases are a match to TRBD1. The germline V gene has CDR1 KGHSH and CDR2 LQKENI. The V and J ends lost 0 bases and 2 bases, in that order; junction bases with no gene match: 3. The CDR3 runs 15 residues. The CDR3 spells CASSPPGTVQETQYF. The CDR3 DNA follows: TGTGCCAGCTCACCACCGGGGACAGTTCAAGAGACCCAGTACTTC. Combining the CDR3 with reference TRBV18 and TRBJ2-5 gives the whole variable domain NAGVMQNPRHLVRRRGQEARLRCSPMKGHSHVYWYRQLPEEGLKFMVYLQKENIIDESGMPKERFSAEFPKEGPSILRIQQVVRGDSAAYFCASSPPGTVQETQYFGPGTRLLVL.

V usage is TRBV12-3 or TRBV12-4 and J usage is TRBJ2-7; no reliable D call. The CDR3 is made up of 13 amino acids. Trimming stripped 5 bases from V and 3 bases from J, with 11 bases between. The CDR3 spells CASSLDRFYEQYF. The DNA for the CDR3 is TGTGCCAGCAGTCTGGACCGATTCTACGAGCAGTACTTC.

This clonotype was counted at least ten times. The chain employs TRBV7-2 and TRBJ2-5; 13 bases align to TRBD2. The CDR3 runs to 18 residues. The V gene end was trimmed by 1 base and the J gene end by 5 bases; junction bases not matched to a gene: 10. Germline V CDR1 and CDR2: SGHTA, FQGNSA. The CDR3 DNA follows: TGTGCCAGCAGCTTAGGGACTAGCGGGGGCCTAACGGGGGAGACCCAGTACTTC. Amino acids: CASSLGTSGGLTGETQYF.

This clonotype was recorded many times. CDR3 in amino acids: CASGASNQPQHF. CDR3 DNA sequence: TGTGCCAGCGGGGCTAGCAATCAGCCCCAGCATTTT. The chain combines TRBV12-3 or TRBV12-4 with TRBJ1-5, with D perhaps TRBD1 (5 bases). The CDR3 has 12 residues. Trimming stripped 8 bases from V and 0 bases from J, with 5 bases between.

This clonotype showed up many times. This rearrangement joins TRBV12-3 or TRBV12-4 to TRBJ2-5; D uncertain. The CDR3 sequence is 14 residues long. Between the trimmed V and J ends, which lost 6 bases and 3 bases, there was a span of 14 bases. The CDR3: CASRGMGYEETQYF. The CDR3 DNA reads TGTGCCAGCAGGGGCATGGGATATGAAGAGACCCAGTACTTC.

This sequence joins TRBV7-2 and TRBJ2-5; TRBD1 matches at 7 bases. CDR1 is SGHTA and CDR2 is FQGNSA in the germline V gene. The CDR3 extends over 15 amino acids. The V segment lost 6 bases and the J segment 2 bases; nucleotides outside the gene matches: 9. The CDR3 spells CASRDRSNQQETQYF. CDR3 nucleotide sequence: TGTGCCAGCAGGGACAGGTCTAACCAACAAGAGACCCAGTACTTC.

This clonotype was observed many times. The V gene is TRBV5-1, the J gene TRBJ1-1; TRBD1 might be the D (6 bases). The V gene lost 0 bases and the J gene lost 1 base, with 10 bases spanning the gap. Germline CDR1 is SGHRS and CDR2 is YFSETQ. The CDR3 runs 15 residues. The CDR3 nucleotides read TGCGCCAGCAGCTTGGTTGCAGGGGCGAACACTGAAGCTTTCTTT. It specifies CASSLVAGANTEAFF.

This clonotype was detected many times. The gene calls are TRBV7-9 and TRBJ1-2, with D unclear. V lost 5 bases and J 4 bases, leaving 8 bases between the germline ends. Germline values: CDR1 SEHNR, CDR2 FQNEAQ (reference sequence). CDR3 length: 12 amino acids. The CDR3 protein is CASSVDIYGYTF. CDR3 in DNA: TGTGCCAGCAGCGTCGACATCTATGGCTACACCTTC.

Many counts were recorded for this clonotype. V usage is TRBV29-1 and J usage is TRBJ2-2; no firm D call. Trimming removed 4 bases at V and 5 bases at J, with 11 bases between. Germline V gene lookup returns CDR1 SQVTM and CDR2 ANQGSEA. This CDR3 spans 13 amino acids. The CDR3, as DNA: TGCAGCGTTGCCCGAATGGGGACCGGGGAGCTGTTTTTT. It encodes CSVARMGTGELFF.

This clonotype was seen many times. The genes are TRBV27 and TRBJ2-5; D may correspond to TRBD1 or TRBD2 (5 bases each). The V end was cut by 5 bases, the J end by 3 bases, with 28 bases between. The CDR3 runs to 19 residues. Germline V gene sequence: CDR1 MNHEY, CDR2 SMNVEV (reference sequence). The CDR3 protein is CASSQPGPRRFYGEETQYF. The CDR3 nucleotides are TGTGCCAGCAGTCAACCGGGGCCACGTCGGTTCTATGGGGAAGAGACCCAGTACTTC.

This clonotype was seen a handful of times. This chain connects TRBV20-1 to TRBJ1-1; no clear D gene. The CDR3 consists of 12 residues. V lost 6 bases to trimming and J lost 6 bases, with 14 bases between them. In germline, CDR1 is DFQATT, CDR2 SNEGSKA (reference sequence). The CDR3 reads CSAGSGFAEAFF. CDR3 coding DNA: TGCAGTGCGGGCTCGGGATTCGCTGAAGCTTTCTTT.

This clonotype was detected a few times. J is TRBJ1-1 and V is TRBV5-6; the match to TRBD1 covers 8 bases. The CDR3 is 15 amino acids. Germline loops: CDR1 SGHDT, CDR2 YYEEEE. The junction had 8 bases not matched to a gene; V was cut back by 4 bases and J by 3 bases. CDR3 sequence reads: CASSPSGGTYTEAFF. The CDR3 coding sequence is TGTGCCAGCAGCCCCTCAGGGGGCACTTACACTGAAGCTTTCTTT.

This chain links TRBV4-1 with TRBJ2-7; D call uncertain. The V gene lost 0 bases and the J gene lost 6 bases, with 12 bases spanning the gap. The CDR3 consists of 14 residues. Per the germline V gene, CDR1 is MGHRA and CDR2 is YSYEKL. The CDR3 DNA follows: TGCGCCAGCAGCCAAGACCCATCCTCCCCCGAGCAGTACTTC. Translating it yields CASSQDPSSPEQYF.

This clonotype was found a few times. The J gene is TRBJ2-7, the V gene TRBV5-8; D remains ambiguous. CDR1 is SGHTS and CDR2 is YDEGEE in the germline V gene. The CDR3 runs to 13 residues. V was shortened by 4 bases and J by 4 bases, with 12 bases between the two germline ends. The CDR3 is CASSIESAYEQYF. As DNA, the CDR3 is TGTGCCAGCAGCATCGAGTCGGCTTACGAGCAGTACTTC. Complete variable domain (other parts from reference TRBV5-8 and TRBJ2-7): EAGVTQSPTHLIKTRGQQATLRCSPISGHTSVYWYQQALGLGLQFLLWYDEGEERNRGNFPPRFSGRQFPNYSSELNVNALELEDSALYLCASSIESAYEQYFGPGTRLTVT.

The V call is TRBV2, the J call TRBJ1-1, with 7 bases lining up with TRBD1. Germline V CDR1 and CDR2: SNHLY, FYNNEI. With V trimmed by 10 bases and J by 1 base, 6 bases remained unmatched. The CDR3 extends over 13 amino acids. In DNA, the CDR3 is TGTGCCATTTCGACAGGGCGGAACACTGAAGCTTTCTTT. It translates to CAISTGRNTEAFF.

This clonotype was counted ten times or more. The CDR3 DNA reads as TGTGCCAGCAGCGTCTCAGGGGGACTTAAAGCTTTCTTT. Translated: CASSVSGGLKAFF. This sequence joins TRBV9 and TRBJ1-1, with 7 bases matching TRBD1. Germline CDR1 and CDR2: SGDLS and YYNGEE. This CDR3 has 13 amino acids. Trimming at V came to 2 bases and at J to 9 bases, leaving 7 bases not matched to a gene.

The chain combines TRBV28 with TRBJ2-5, with a tentative D call TRBD1 (6 bases). Trimming removed 7 bases at V and 5 bases at J, with 14 bases between. CDR3 length equals 13 residues. The germline CDR1 and CDR2 sequences are MDHEN and SYDVKM. The CDR3, as DNA: TGTGCCAGCACCCGAGGGGGTTGGGAGACCCAGTACTTC. Translating gives CASTRGGWETQYF.

The V call is TRBV7-8, the J call TRBJ1-5; possibly TRBD1 for D (6 bases). The CDR3 totals 16 residues. Germline assignment: CDR1 SGHVS and CDR2 FQNEAQ. The V and J ends lost 5 bases and 0 bases respectively, with 14 bases between them. The CDR3 DNA reads TGTGCCAGCAGCAAGGGGACACCTGATAGCAATCAGCCCCAGCATTTT. This translates into CASSKGTPDSNQPQHF.